A selection of T cell receptor beta chains follows, all from one sample in a study of T cell responses to AZD1222 COVID-19 vaccine. Some clones are missing from TCRdb's copy, which holds only in-frame ones; the method was immunoSEQ multiplex PCR. The profile shows more than 100,000 clones, over 75% of them singletons. The material sequenced was peripheral blood, taken 28 days after the second dose of the MenACWY control vaccine. These receptors originate from an adult who received the MenACWY meningococcal vaccine as a control. The CDR3 runs from the conserved cysteine through the conserved F or W. A D gene is named only where the DNA matches it firmly. Clone size is stated in some rows and not others, as once, few, many or a class when expanded.

TRBD1,TRBJ2-2,TRBV30,-,CAWSSRTGILGELFF,TGTGCCTGGAGCTCCCGGACAGGGATTCTCGGGGAGCTGTTTTTT
-,TRBJ1-1,TRBV19,-,CASSPFTQNTEAFF,TGTGCCAGTAGTCCCTTTACTCAGAACACTGAAGCTTTCTTT
-,TRBJ1-6,TRBV7-2,-,CASSPISQGETNSPLHF,TGTGCCAGCAGCCCAATCAGTCAGGGTGAGACTAATTCACCCCTCCACTTT
-,TRBJ2-1,TRBV5-4,-,CASSLGQFQYNEQFF,TGTGCCAGCAGCTTAGGACAGTTCCAGTACAATGAGCAGTTCTTC
-,TRBJ2-2,TRBV7-8,-,CASSLWIARGTGELFF,TGTGCCAGCAGCTTATGGATAGCGCGAGGAACCGGGGAGCTGTTTTTT
TRBD1,TRBJ1-2,TRBV5-1,-,CASSPGQGEYGYTF,TGCGCCAGCAGCCCGGGACAGGGGGAATATGGCTACACCTTC
-,TRBJ1-2,TRBV12-3/TRBV12-4,-,CASSQENYGYTF,TGTGCCAGCAGCCAGGAGAACTATGGCTACACCTTC
-,TRBJ1-3,TRBV28,-,CASSTSLGQSPSGNTIYF,TGTGCCAGCAGTACTAGCCTTGGACAGTCCCCCTCTGGAAACACCATATATTTT
-,TRBJ1-3,TRBV6-6,-,CASNAGTFSGNTIYF,TGTGCCAGCAATGCCGGGACCTTCTCTGGAAACACCATATATTTT
TRBD2,TRBJ2-1,TRBV4-3,-,CASSQELVAGDNEQFF,TGCGCCAGCAGCCAAGAGTTGGTAGCGGGAGACAATGAGCAGTTCTTC
TRBD2,TRBJ2-3,TRBV6-2/TRBV6-3,-,CASSSGLAGADTQYF,TGTGCCAGCAGTTCGGGACTAGCGGGAGCTGATACGCAGTATTTT
-,TRBJ1-2,TRBV18,-,CASSPPTGNYGYTF,TGTGCCAGCTCACCTCCTACAGGGAACTATGGCTACACCTTC
-,TRBJ1-5,TRBV28,-,CASSLSGYSQPQHF,TGTGCCAGCAGTTTATCGGGGTACAGTCAGCCCCAGCATTTT
TRBD1,TRBJ1-2,TRBV9,few,CASSVATAGGLLNYGYTF,TGTGCCAGCAGCGTAGCTACCGCAGGGGGCCTCCTGAACTATGGCTACACCTTC
-,TRBJ1-5,TRBV6-5,-,CASSTGLNQPQHF,TGTGCCAGCAGCACAGGGCTCAATCAGCCCCAGCATTTT
TRBD2,TRBJ2-1,TRBV11-2,-,CASSLDRRLAGANEQFF,TGTGCCAGCAGCTTAGATCGTCGGCTAGCGGGAGCCAATGAGCAGTTCTTC
TRBD2,TRBJ2-3,TRBV7-9,-,CASSTPSGGFPDTQYF,TGTGCCAGCAGCACCCCTAGCGGGGGGTTCCCAGATACGCAGTATTTT
TRBD1,TRBJ1-5,TRBV24-1,-,CATSAARGWGPQHF,TGTGCCACCAGTGCGGCCAGGGGGTGGGGGCCCCAGCATTTT
TRBD2,TRBJ2-5,TRBV11-2,-,CASSYTGTGGETQYF,TGTGCCAGCAGTTATACAGGTACGGGAGGAGAGACCCAGTACTTC
-,TRBJ1-4,TRBV13,-,CASSRPLGSTNEKLFF,TGTGCCAGCAGCCGGCCCCTTGGTTCAACTAATGAAAAACTGTTTTTT
-,TRBJ1-1,TRBV5-1,-,CASSLAGKGNTEAFF,TGCGCCAGCAGCTTGGCCGGAAAAGGGAACACTGAAGCTTTCTTT
-,TRBJ2-4,TRBV7-2,-,CASSLTFSTGLKNIQYF,TGTGCCAGCAGCCTTACGTTTTCCACAGGGCTCAAAAACATTCAGTACTTC
TRBD1,TRBJ1-6,TRBV5-4,-,CASSLDRGSYNSPLHF,TGTGCCAGCAGCTTGGACAGGGGATCCTATAATTCACCCCTCCACTTT
-,TRBJ1-4,TRBV7-9,-,CASSGDYRKLFF,TGTGCCAGCAGCGGGGACTATAGGAAACTGTTTTTT
-,TRBJ1-3,TRBV6-5,-,CASKREAGNTIYF,TGTGCCAGCAAGAGGGAGGCTGGAAACACCATATATTTT
TRBD1,TRBJ2-7,TRBV7-2,-,CASSYLFTPGTGTSYEQYF,TGTGCCAGCAGCTACCTTTTCACCCCCGGGACAGGGACCTCCTACGAGCAGTACTTC
TRBD1,TRBJ1-2,TRBV4-2,once,CASSQSPGQNYGYTF,TGTGCCAGCAGCCAGAGTCCGGGACAGAACTATGGCTACACCTTC
-,TRBJ2-3,TRBV11-3,-,CASSLDFSDTQYF,TGTGCCAGCAGCTTAGACTTTTCAGATACGCAGTATTTT
TRBD1,TRBJ2-7,TRBV2,-,CASNNPGQVAYEQYF,TGTGCCAGCAATAACCCGGGACAGGTCGCCTACGAGCAGTACTTC
-,TRBJ1-2,TRBV6-6,-,CASSITTGQGYTF,TGTGCCAGCAGTATAACCACAGGGCAGGGCTACACCTTC
TRBD1,TRBJ1-5,TRBV7-2,-,CASSLGQTRNQPQHF,TGTGCCAGCAGCCTGGGACAGACACGCAATCAGCCCCAGCATTTT
-,TRBJ2-1,TRBV4-1,-,CASSYSSYNEQFF,TGCGCCAGCAGTTACAGCTCCTACAATGAGCAGTTCTTC
-,TRBJ1-5,TRBV19,-,CASRNKRAEPQHF,TGTGCCAGTAGAAATAAACGAGCCGAGCCCCAGCATTTT
-,TRBJ2-3,TRBV10-1,once,CATRGGNTDTQYF,TGCGCCACCCGGGGCGGGAACACAGATACGCAGTATTTT
TRBD1,TRBJ1-2,TRBV3-1/TRBV3-2,-,CASSQPGQYGYTF,TGTGCCAGCAGCCAACCGGGACAGTATGGCTACACCTTC
-,TRBJ1-1,TRBV20-1,-,CSASYTEAFF,TGCAGTGCTAGTTACACTGAAGCTTTCTTT
-,TRBJ1-1,TRBV27,-,CASSFTVNTEAFF,TGTGCCAGCAGTTTTACCGTGAACACTGAAGCTTTCTTT
-,TRBJ1-2,TRBV5-1,-,CASSLRTEGGYTF,TGCGCCAGCAGCTTGCGGACAGAGGGTGGCTACACCTTC